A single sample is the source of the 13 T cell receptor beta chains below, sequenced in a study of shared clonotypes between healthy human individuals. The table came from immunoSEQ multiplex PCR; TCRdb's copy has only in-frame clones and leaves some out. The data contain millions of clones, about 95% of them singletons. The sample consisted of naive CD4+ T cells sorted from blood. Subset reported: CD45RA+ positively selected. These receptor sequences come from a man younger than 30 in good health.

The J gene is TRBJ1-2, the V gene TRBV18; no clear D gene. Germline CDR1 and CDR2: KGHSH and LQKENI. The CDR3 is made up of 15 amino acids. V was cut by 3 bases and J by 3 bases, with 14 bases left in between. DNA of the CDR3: TGTGCCAGCTCACCTCTTGGGGATGCGGACTATGGCTACACCTTC. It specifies CASSPLGDADYGYTF.

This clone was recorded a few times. Here the CDR3 DNA reads TGTGCCAGCAGACTCACAGGGGAGTCCTACGAGCAGTACTTC. This codes for CASRLTGESYEQYF. The chain uses TRBV6-6 and TRBJ2-7, with TRBD1 matching over 7 bases. Losses at the gene ends were 6 bases for V and 1 base for J; bases not matched to a gene: 6. The germline V gene has CDR1 MNHNY and CDR2 SVGAGI (reference sequence). The CDR3 is made up of 14 amino acids.

CDR3 nucleotide sequence: TGTGCCAGCAGCTGGCGGCTAGCGGGACTTACTTCCTACAATGAGCAGTTCTTC. This translates into CASSWRLAGLTSYNEQFF. The gene calls are TRBV7-8 and TRBJ2-1; 9 bases map to TRBD2. Germline V gene data show CDR1 as SGHVS and CDR2 as FQNEAQ. This CDR3 contains 18 residues. V dropped 4 bases and J dropped 1; count of bases not matched to a gene: 11.

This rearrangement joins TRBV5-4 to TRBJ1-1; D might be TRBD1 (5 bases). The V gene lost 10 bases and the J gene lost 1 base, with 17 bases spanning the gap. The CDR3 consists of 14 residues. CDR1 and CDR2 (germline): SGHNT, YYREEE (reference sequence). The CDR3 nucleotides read TGTGCCTCCCAGCCGGGCAGGGAGAACACTGAAGCTTTCTTT. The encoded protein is CASQPGRENTEAFF.

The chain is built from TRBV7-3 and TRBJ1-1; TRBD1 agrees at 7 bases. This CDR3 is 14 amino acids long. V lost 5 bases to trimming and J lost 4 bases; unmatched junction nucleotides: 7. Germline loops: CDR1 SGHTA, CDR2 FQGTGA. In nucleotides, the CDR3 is TGTGCCAGCAGCCTTGTACAGGGGTCCACTGAAGCTTTCTTT. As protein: CASSLVQGSTEAFF. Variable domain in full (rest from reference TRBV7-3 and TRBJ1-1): GAGVSQTPSNKVTEKGKYVELRCDPISGHTALYWYRQSLGQGPEFLIYFQGTGAADDSGLPNDRFFAVRPEGSVSTLKIQRTERGDSAVYLCASSLVQGSTEAFFGQGTRLTVV.

The chain's CDR3 is CASSEGPQQGISGNTIYF. The CDR3 DNA sequence: TGTGCCAGCAGTGAAGGACCTCAACAGGGGATATCTGGAAACACCATATATTTT. The chain couples TRBV6-1 to TRBJ1-3; TRBD1 matches at 7 bases. CDR1 is MNHNS, CDR2 SASEGT, per germline. The V segment lost 1 base and the J segment 1 base; nucleotides outside the gene matches: 10. This CDR3 region has 18 residues.

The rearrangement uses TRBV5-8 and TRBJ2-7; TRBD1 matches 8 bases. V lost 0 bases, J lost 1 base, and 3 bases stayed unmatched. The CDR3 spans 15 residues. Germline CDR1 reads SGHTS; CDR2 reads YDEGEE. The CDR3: CASSLARQGSYEQYF. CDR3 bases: TGTGCCAGCAGCTTGGCGAGACAGGGGTCCTACGAGCAGTACTTC.

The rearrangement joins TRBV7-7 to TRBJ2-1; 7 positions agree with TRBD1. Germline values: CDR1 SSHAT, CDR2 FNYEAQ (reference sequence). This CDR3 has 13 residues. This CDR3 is CASSRNRGDEQFF. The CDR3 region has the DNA TGTGCTAGCTCCCGAAACAGGGGCGATGAGCAGTTCTTC.

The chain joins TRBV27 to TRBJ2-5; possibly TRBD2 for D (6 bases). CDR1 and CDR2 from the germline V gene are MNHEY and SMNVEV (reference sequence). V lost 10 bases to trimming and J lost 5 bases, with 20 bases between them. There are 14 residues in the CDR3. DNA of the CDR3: TGTGCCACCCGCCGGGGACCCGGGGGTGAGACCCAGTACTTC. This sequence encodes CATRRGPGGETQYF.

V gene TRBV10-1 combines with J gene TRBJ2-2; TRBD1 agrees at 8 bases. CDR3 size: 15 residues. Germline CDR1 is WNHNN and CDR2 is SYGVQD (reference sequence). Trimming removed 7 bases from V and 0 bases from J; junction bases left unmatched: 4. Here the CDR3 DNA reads TGCGCCAGCACCCCAGGGGGCTCGAACACCGGGGAGCTGTTTTTT. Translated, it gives CASTPGGSNTGELFF.

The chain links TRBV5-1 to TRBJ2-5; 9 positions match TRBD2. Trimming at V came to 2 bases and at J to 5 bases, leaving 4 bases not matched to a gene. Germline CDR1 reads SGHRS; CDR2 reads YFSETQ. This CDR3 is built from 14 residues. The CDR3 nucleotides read TGCGCCAGCAGCTTTTTTACTAGCGGGGAGACCCAGTACTTC. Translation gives CASSFFTSGETQYF.

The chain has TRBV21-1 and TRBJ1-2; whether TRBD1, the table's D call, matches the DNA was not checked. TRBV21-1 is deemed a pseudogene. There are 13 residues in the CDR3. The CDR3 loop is CAGRDSPNYGYTF. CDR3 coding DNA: TGTGCGGGAAGGGACAGCCCTAACTATGGCTACACCTTC.

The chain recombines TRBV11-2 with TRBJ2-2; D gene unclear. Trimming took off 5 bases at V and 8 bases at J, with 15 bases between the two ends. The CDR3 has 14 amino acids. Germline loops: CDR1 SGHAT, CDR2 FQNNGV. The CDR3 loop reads CASSPTPLRGELFF. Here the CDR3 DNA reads TGTGCCAGCAGCCCGACTCCCTTGAGAGGGGAGCTGTTTTTT.